These T cell receptor beta chains were read from a single sample in a study of molecular identifiers for immune sequencing clone quantification. TCRdb reprocessed the PCR reads via MiXCR and lists one record per CDR3 protein. Altogether more than 550,000 distinct CDR3 sequences are present, approximately 24% being singletons, with the ten largest covering 0.78%. Sequenced sample: naive CD8+ T cells from blood, with Jurkat cell RNA spiked in. All receptors derive from a human donor in good health. Some libraries in this study had Jurkat cell RNA spiked in. Both conserved end residues are part of each CDR3. A D gene is named only where the DNA matches it firmly. Size is stated for part of the rows, as once, few or many counts, or as a class when the clone is expanded.

j_call	clone_size	d_call	v_call	cdr3_aa	cdr3_nt
TRBJ1-2	few	NA	TRBV4-2	CASSQHRGQANYGYTF	TGTGCCAGCAGCCAACATAGGGGACAAGCTAACTATGGCTACACCTTC
TRBJ1-1	many	NA	TRBV7-2	CASSFFQDGGTEAFF	TGTGCCAGCAGCTTCTTCCAGGATGGGGGGACTGAAGCTTTCTTT
TRBJ2-7	many	NA	TRBV19	CASSVAAGYEQYF	TGTGCCAGTAGTGTAGCGGCCGGCTACGAGCAGTACTTC
TRBJ1-1	few	TRBD1	TRBV7-3	CASSFDRGFTEAFF	TGTGCCAGCAGCTTCGACAGGGGGTTCACTGAAGCTTTCTTT
TRBJ2-7	NA	NA	TRBV4-3	CASSRDRGGAYEQYF	TGCGCCAGCAGCCGGGACCGAGGAGGAGCCTACGAGCAGTACTTC
TRBJ2-3	many	NA	TRBV2	CASSEFGRSGTYTDTQYF	TGTGCCAGCAGTGAATTTGGGCGTTCGGGGACCTACACAGATACGCAGTATTTT
TRBJ2-1	few	NA	TRBV10-1	CASSEIQGMINEQFF	TGCGCCAGCAGCGAAATTCAGGGGATGATCAATGAGCAGTTCTTC
TRBJ2-3	NA	NA	TRBV27	CATAVWWSSTDTQYF	TGTGCCACCGCGGTGTGGTGGTCCAGCACAGATACGCAGTATTTT
TRBJ2-5	NA	NA	TRBV27	CASSLLGAVGTQYF	TGTGCCAGCAGTTTACTGGGGGCTGTTGGGACCCAGTACTTC
TRBJ2-1	NA	TRBD2	TRBV3-1	CASSPTSGIYNEQSF	TGTGCCAGCAGCCCGACTAGCGGGATCTACAATGAGCAGTCCTTC
TRBJ1-5	few	NA	TRBV28	CASSLPGTPNQPQHF	TGTGCCAGCAGTCTACCCGGGACACCCAATCAGCCCCAGCATTTT
TRBJ1-1	many	TRBD1	TRBV4-3	CASSQHGQGAEAFF	TGCGCCAGCAGCCAACACGGACAGGGTGCTGAAGCTTTCTTT
TRBJ2-3	NA	NA	TRBV11-2	CASSLDSGDTQYF	TGTGCCAGCAGCTTAGATTCGGGAGATACGCAGTATTTT
TRBJ1-5	many	NA	TRBV4-1	CASSQVNRDIAQHF	TGCGCCAGCAGCCAAGTCAACAGGGACATAGCCCAGCATTTT
TRBJ2-7	NA	TRBD1	TRBV5-1	CASSLRTGGWNEQYF	TGCGCCAGCAGTTTACGGACAGGGGGCTGGAACGAGCAGTACTTC
TRBJ2-1	many	TRBD1	TRBV7-2	CASSPGQGAGEQFF	TGTGCCAGCAGCCCGGGACAGGGGGCGGGAGAGCAGTTCTTC
TRBJ2-7	many	NA	TRBV19	CASSLGRYGYEQYF	TGTGCCAGTAGTCTGGGGCGGTATGGCTACGAGCAGTACTTC
TRBJ2-7	few	TRBD1	TRBV28	CASSSQNQGDPLYEQYF	TGTGCCAGCAGTTCACAAAATCAGGGGGATCCACTCTACGAGCAGTACTTC
TRBJ2-7	NA	TRBD1	TRBV4-1	CASSQRQGANEQYF	TGCGCCAGCAGCCAACGACAGGGGGCCAACGAGCAGTACTTC
TRBJ2-2	NA	NA	TRBV20-1	CSARLRQENTGEMFF	TGCAGTGCTAGATTGAGACAAGAGAACACCGGGGAGATGTTTTTT
TRBJ2-6	many	NA	TRBV6-2/TRBV6-3	CASRPRSPSGANVLTF	TGTGCCAGCAGACCCAGGTCCCCCTCTGGGGCCAACGTCCTGACTTTC
TRBJ2-7	many	NA	TRBV5-4	CASSLGDSAYEQYF	TGTGCCAGCAGCTTGGGGGATTCGGCCTACGAGCAGTACTTC
TRBJ2-1	NA	NA	TRBV7-2	CASSLLGGGGYNEQFF	TGTGCCAGCAGCTTATTAGGGGGGGGCGGCTACAATGAGCAGTTCTTC
TRBJ2-1	many	NA	TRBV7-9	CASSLALTPGEQFF	TGTGCCAGCAGCTTAGCGCTGACCCCCGGTGAGCAGTTCTTC
TRBJ2-7	many	TRBD2	TRBV11-2	CASSSISGTEQYF	TGTGCCAGCAGCTCCATTAGCGGGACGGAGCAGTACTTC
TRBJ1-4	many	NA	TRBV3-1	CASSLRTDATNEKLFF	TGTGCCAGCAGCCTGAGGACAGACGCAACTAATGAAAAACTGTTTTTT
TRBJ2-3	many	NA	TRBV2	CASSELVSSTDTQYF	TGTGCCAGCAGTGAGTTAGTCAGTAGCACAGATACGCAGTATTTT
TRBJ1-5	few	NA	TRBV2	CASSERNQPQHF	TGTGCCAGCAGTGAACGGAATCAGCCCCAGCATTTT
TRBJ2-3	many	NA	TRBV5-6	CASSLGKIAEATDTQYF	TGTGCCAGCAGCTTGGGGAAAATAGCGGAAGCGACAGATACGCAGTATTTT
TRBJ2-3	few	NA	TRBV15	CATSSGVYSSTDTQYF	TGTGCCACCAGTTCAGGGGTATATTCTAGCACAGATACGCAGTATTTT
TRBJ2-7	NA	NA	TRBV9	CASSSTPYTYEQYF	TGTGCCAGCAGCTCCACCCCGTACACCTACGAGCAGTACTTC
TRBJ2-5	many	NA	TRBV20-1	CSARDQRLALYQETQYF	TGCAGTGCTAGAGATCAAAGGCTAGCTTTATACCAAGAGACCCAGTACTTC
TRBJ2-5	few	TRBD2	TRBV6-2/TRBV6-3	CASGQGRTSGTGKTQYF	TGTGCCAGCGGCCAAGGGCGGACTAGCGGGACGGGAAAGACCCAGTACTTC
TRBJ1-1	few	NA	TRBV15	CATSRDRGIMNTEAFF	TGTGCCACCAGCAGAGATCGCGGCATTATGAACACTGAAGCTTTCTTT
TRBJ2-2	few	NA	TRBV5-4	CASTPGGDSLNTGELFF	TGTGCCAGCACCCCCGGGGGGGACAGCTTAAACACCGGGGAGCTGTTTTTT
TRBJ2-3	many	TRBD1	TRBV12-3/TRBV12-4	CASSPGQGVTDTQYF	TGTGCCAGCAGTCCGGGACAGGGGGTGACAGATACGCAGTATTTT
TRBJ2-5	many	NA	TRBV4-1	CASSQDSLEETQYF	TGCGCCAGCAGCCAAGATTCACTAGAAGAGACCCAGTACTTC
TRBJ2-2	many	TRBD2	TRBV9	CASSFRLAGDTGELFF	TGTGCCAGCAGCTTCCGACTAGCGGGGGACACCGGGGAGCTGTTTTTT
TRBJ2-3	few	TRBD2	TRBV5-4	CASSLGERGGESQYF	TGTGCCAGCAGCTTGGGCGAGCGGGGGGGGGAATCACAGTATTTT
TRBJ2-1	few	NA	TRBV7-6	CASSLYDRYNEQFF	TGTGCCAGCAGCTTATATGACAGATACAATGAGCAGTTCTTC
TRBJ2-4	many	TRBD2	TRBV29-1	CSVDSGADKNIQYF	TGCAGCGTTGACAGCGGGGCGGACAAAAACATTCAGTACTTC
TRBJ2-7	NA	TRBD2	TRBV28	CASSPSGGSGSYKQYF	TGTGCCAGCAGCCCTTCCGGGGGTAGCGGGAGCTACAAGCAGTACTTC
TRBJ2-3	once	NA	TRBV9	CASCAPTGTPSTDTQYF	TGTGCCAGCTGCGCTCCCACCGGGACACCGAGCACAGATACGCAGTATTTT
TRBJ2-1	many	TRBD2	TRBV7-3	CASSLGLADYNEQFF	TGTGCCAGCAGCCTGGGACTAGCGGACTACAATGAGCAGTTCTTC
TRBJ2-3	few	TRBD1	TRBV24-1	CATSETTGGRDTQYF	TGTGCCACCAGTGAAACGACAGGGGGCCGGGATACGCAGTATTTT
TRBJ2-1	few	TRBD2	TRBV20-1	CGLHWEREIYNEQFF	TGCGGGCTCCACTGGGAGCGGGAGATCTACAATGAGCAGTTCTTC
TRBJ1-3	many	NA	TRBV7-9	CASSLDGGSGNTIYF	TGTGCCAGCAGCTTAGATGGCGGCTCTGGAAACACCATATATTTT